Below are 12 T cell receptor beta chains sequenced from a single sample in a study of blood T cells in healthy people across ages. Next came a second PCR, run for roughly 6 to 11 cycles, which used a sample-barcoded 5' primer along with a J-beta primer mix. TCRdb redid the calling of the 5' RACE reads with MiXCR, one entry per CDR3 protein. The sample includes 590,000 or so distinct CDR3 sequences, about 30% of them seen just once. The sequencing input was blood. The receptors were gathered from a woman of 80 years or more in good health.

To note about this clonotype: This may be a read error: a much more frequent sequence differs by one nucleotide. This chain connects TRBV5-1 to TRBJ1-2, with 9 bases aligning to TRBD1. Germline V lookup: CDR1 SGHRS, CDR2 YFSETQ. This CDR3 is built from 16 residues. CDR3 protein: CVSSPTGQGRDHGYTF. CDR3 sequence (DNA): TGCGTCAGCAGCCCGACGGGACAGGGTAGAGATCATGGCTACACCTTC.

Regarding this clonotype: Just one base apart from a much larger clone, this may be a read error. V gene TRBV7-2 combines with J gene TRBJ1-2; the D gene is possibly TRBD1 (5 bases). CDR1 and CDR2 from the germline V gene are SGHTA and FQGNSA. This CDR3 comprises 14 residues. This chain's CDR3 is CASSFLTANYDYTF. For the CDR3, the DNA is TGTGCCAGCAGCTTTCTGACAGCTAACTATGACTACACCTTC.

There are many counts of this clonotype. The V gene is TRBV20-1, the J gene TRBJ2-5; 7 bases map to TRBD2. The V and J ends lost 1 base and 5 bases, in that order; junction bases with no gene match: 4. Germline CDR1 DFQATT, CDR2 SNEGSKA (reference sequence). The CDR3 is 13 residues long. Here the CDR3 DNA reads TGCAGTGCTAGAGCGTGGGGGGGGGAGACCCAGTACTTC. The encoded protein is CSARAWGGETQYF.

This clonotype was seen many times. The chain joins TRBV12-3 or TRBV12-4 to TRBJ2-5; TRBD1 aligns across 8 bases. The CDR3 loop spans 17 amino acids. The ends lost 1 base at V and 3 bases at J; junction bases unmatched: 10. The CDR3 spells CASSLGRGRKEKETQYF. In DNA form, the CDR3 reads TGTGCCAGCAGTTTAGGCAGGGGGCGGAAGGAGAAAGAGACCCAGTACTTC.

The V gene is TRBV5-6, the J gene TRBJ1-6, with a possible D match to TRBD1 (6 bases). Trimming took 4 bases from V and 18 from J, leaving 23 bases between them. The CDR3 covers 14 residues. Germline-derived CDR1 and CDR2 are SGHDT and YYEEEE. This chain's CDR3 is CASSLGHPSSEAHF. CDR3 DNA sequence: TGTGCCAGCAGCCTGGGACACCCCTCGTCTGAGGCCCACTTT.

This clonotype was counted ten times or more. Germline is not matched at one junction end, which may reflect a read error. The chain uses TRBV6-1 and TRBJ2-1; 10 bases are a match to TRBD2. The length of the CDR3 is 16 residues. Germline-derived CDR1 and CDR2 are MNHNS and SASEGT. The CDR3 DNA reads TGCGCCAGCACGGAATTAGCGGGGGGCTATGGGAATGAGCAGTTCTTC. It encodes CASTELAGGYGNEQFF.

Comment on this clonotype: A much bigger clone sits one base away, suggesting this may be a read error. The chain is built from TRBV7-9 and TRBJ2-4; D not certain. CDR1 and CDR2 (germline): SEHNR, FQNEAQ (reference sequence). CDR3 length: 17 residues. CDR3 region: CTSSLGPATIAKNIQYF. The CDR3 DNA follows: TGTACCAGCAGCTTAGGTCCAGCCACAATTGCCAAAAACATTCAGTACTTC.

This clonotype was seen a handful of times. V and J are TRBV5-6 and TRBJ2-7, with D perhaps being TRBD1 or TRBD2 (5 bases each). Deletions cut 2 bases from V and 6 bases from J, with 12 bases between. The CDR3 length is 13 residues. Germline CDR1 is SGHDT and CDR2 is YYEEEE. CDR3 in amino acids: CASSLSGPAEQYF. CDR3 nucleotide sequence: TGTGCCAGCAGCTTATCGGGACCGGCCGAGCAGTACTTC.

Note on this clonotype: A much bigger clone sits one base away, suggesting this may be a read error. The chain couples TRBV14 to TRBJ2-1, with a weak D call TRBD2 (7 bases). The length of the CDR3 is 16 residues. Germline V lookup: CDR1 SGHDN, CDR2 FVKESK. V lost 0 bases and J lost 13, with 22 bases in between. The CDR3 DNA follows: TGTGCCAGCAGCCAAGAGCTCGGGGGGCTCGGAGAGACCCAGTTCTTC. Translating gives CASSQELGGLGETQFF. The full variable domain, completed using reference TRBV14 and TRBJ2-1, is EAGVTQFPSHSVIEKGQTVTLRCDPISGHDNLYWYRRVMGKEIKFLLHFVKESKQDESGMPNNRFLAERTGGTYSTLKVQPAELEDSGVYFCASSQELGGLGETQFFGPGTRLTVL.

This clonotype has ten or more counts. In nucleotides, the CDR3 is TGCGCCAGCAGCCAGGGACAGACCTATAATTCACCCCTCCACTTT. Encoded protein: CASSQGQTYNSPLHF. The rearrangement joins TRBV4-3 to TRBJ1-6; 7 bases match TRBD1. The germline V gene has CDR1 LGHNA and CDR2 YSLEER. V dropped 3 bases and J dropped 2; count of bases not matched to a gene: 1. The CDR3 has 15 amino acids.

In this sample, this clonotype turned up many times. V gene TRBV7-2 combines with J gene TRBJ2-7; 8 positions agree with TRBD2. Looked up from germline, CDR1 is SGHTA and CDR2 is FQGNSA. After removal of 2 bases from V and 7 bases from J, the junction contained 10 bases not matched to a gene. The CDR3 spans 15 residues. The CDR3 DNA follows: TGTGCCAGCAGCTTATTTGCGGGGGGTAAGAATGAGCAGTACTTC. This gives the protein CASSLFAGGKNEQYF.

In its sample, this clonotype was seen many times. This chain connects TRBV28 to TRBJ2-6; a possible D gene is TRBD2 (5 bases). The V end was cut by 7 bases, the J end by 0 bases, with 13 bases between. The germline V gene encodes CDR1 MDHEN and CDR2 SYDVKM. The CDR3 spans 16 residues. The CDR3 DNA reads as TGTGCCAGCATGAGGGAAGGCCTCTCTGGGGCCAACGTCCTGACTTTC. Amino acids: CASMREGLSGANVLTF.